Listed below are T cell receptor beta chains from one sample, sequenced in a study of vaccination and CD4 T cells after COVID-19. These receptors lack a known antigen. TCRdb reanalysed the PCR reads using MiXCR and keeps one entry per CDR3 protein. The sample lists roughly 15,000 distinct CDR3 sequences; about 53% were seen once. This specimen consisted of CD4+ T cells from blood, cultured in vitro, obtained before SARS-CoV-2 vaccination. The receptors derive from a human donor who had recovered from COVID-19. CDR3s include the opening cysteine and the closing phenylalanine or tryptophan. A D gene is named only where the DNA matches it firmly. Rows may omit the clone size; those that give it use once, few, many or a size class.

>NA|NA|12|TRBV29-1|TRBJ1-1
TGCAGCGCCTGGGACGGTAACACTGAAGCTTTCTTT
CSAWDGNTEAFF
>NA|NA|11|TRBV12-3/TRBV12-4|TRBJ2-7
TGTGCCAGCAGTTTAACCGACGAGCAGTGCTTC
CASSLTDEQCF
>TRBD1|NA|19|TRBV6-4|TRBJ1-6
TGTGCCAGCACTAAGACCGGGACAGGGGGCGCACCCTATAATTCACCCCTCCACTTT
CASTKTGTGGAPYNSPLHF
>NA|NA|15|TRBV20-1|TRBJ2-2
TGCAGTGCTCCCTTAACAATGGGGAACACCGGGGAGCTGTTTTTT
CSAPLTMGNTGELFF
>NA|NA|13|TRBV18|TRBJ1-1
TGTGCCAGCTCACCGTCAGTTAACACTGAAGCTTTCTTT
CASSPSVNTEAFF
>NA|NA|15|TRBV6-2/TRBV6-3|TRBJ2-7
TGTGCCAGCAGTACTGTTGGACTGTTAACCTACGAGCAGTACTTC
CASSTVGLLTYEQYF
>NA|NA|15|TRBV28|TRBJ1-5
TGTGCCAGCAGTCCCCGGGGGGGAGGCAATCAGCCCCAGCATTTT
CASSPRGGGNQPQHF
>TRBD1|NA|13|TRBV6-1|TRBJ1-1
TGTGCCAGCAGCCGCGACAGGGCCTCTGAAGCTTTCTTT
CASSRDRASEAFF
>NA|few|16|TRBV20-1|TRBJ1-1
TGCAGTGCTAGATTTGACTTGGGGGGCGCCGGGTCTGAAGCTTTCTTT
CSARFDLGGAGSEAFF
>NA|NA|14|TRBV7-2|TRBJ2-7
TGTGCCAGCAGCTTCGTTGGACAGTCCTACGAGCAGTACTTC
CASSFVGQSYEQYF
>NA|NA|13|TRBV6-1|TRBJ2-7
TGTGCCAGCAGTAGGGACGGAACCTACGAGCAGTACTTC
CASSRDGTYEQYF
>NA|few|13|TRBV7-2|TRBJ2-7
TGTGCCAGCAGCTTAGTCAGCTCCTACGAGCAGTACTTC
CASSLVSSYEQYF
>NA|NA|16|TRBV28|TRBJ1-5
TGTGCCAGCAAACTAGCAGGGAAAACCACTCATCAGCCCCAGCATTTT
CASKLAGKTTHQPQHF
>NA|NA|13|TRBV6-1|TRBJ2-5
TGTGCCAGCACTACGTGGCGGCGAGAGACCCAGTACTTC
CASTTWRRETQYF
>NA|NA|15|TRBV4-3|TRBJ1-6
TGCGCCAGCAGCCAAGAGGGGCGGACGAATTCACCCCTCCACTTT
CASSQEGRTNSPLHF
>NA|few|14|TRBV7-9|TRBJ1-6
TGTGCCAGCAGCTTATTATCCTTGAATTCACCCCTCCACTTT
CASSLLSLNSPLHF
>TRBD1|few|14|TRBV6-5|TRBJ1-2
TGTGCCAGCAGTTACCAAACAGGGGGCCAGGGCTACACCTTC
CASSYQTGGQGYTF
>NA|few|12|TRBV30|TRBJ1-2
TGTGCCTGGAGTGTATCGTCCTATGGCTACACCTTC
CAWSVSSYGYTF
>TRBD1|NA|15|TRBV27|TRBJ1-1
TGTGCCAGCAGTCCAGTGAAGGGACAGGCCGCTGAAGCTTTCTTT
CASSPVKGQAAEAFF
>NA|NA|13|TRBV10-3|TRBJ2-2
TGTGCCATCAGTAGTGATATTCGCGGGGAGCTGTTTTTT
CAISSDIRGELFF
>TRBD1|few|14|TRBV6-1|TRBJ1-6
TGTGCCAGCAGTCCGGGACAGGGGGTTTCACCCCTCCACTTT
CASSPGQGVSPLHF
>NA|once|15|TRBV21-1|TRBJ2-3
TGTGCCAGCAGAATATCTCCGAGGAGCACAGATACGCAGTATTTT
CASRISPRSTDTQYF
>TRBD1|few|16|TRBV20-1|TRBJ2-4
TGCAGTGCTAGAGAGTCCGGGACAGGAACCAAAAACATTCAGTACTTC
CSARESGTGTKNIQYF
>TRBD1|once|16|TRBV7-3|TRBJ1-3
TGTGCCAGCAGCACCGGGACAGAGGGCTCTGGAAACACCATATATTTT
CASSTGTEGSGNTIYF
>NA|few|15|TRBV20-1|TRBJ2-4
TGCAGTGCTAGAGATGGCAAAGTAACCAAAAACATTCAGTACTTC
CSARDGKVTKNIQYF
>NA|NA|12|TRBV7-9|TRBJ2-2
TGTGCCACCTCAGTGAACACCGGGGAGCTGTTTTTT
CATSVNTGELFF
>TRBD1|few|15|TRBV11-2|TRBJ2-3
TGTGCCAGCAGCCCATGGGACAGGGTCACAGATACGCAGTATTTT
CASSPWDRVTDTQYF
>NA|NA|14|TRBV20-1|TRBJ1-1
TGCAGTGCTAGAGGAGGCGGGCGCCAATCTGAAGCTTTCTTT
CSARGGGRQSEAFF
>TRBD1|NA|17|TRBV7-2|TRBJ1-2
TGTGCCAGCAGTTCTGGACCCCACAGGGGGGATAACTATGACTACACCTTC
CASSSGPHRGDNYDYTF
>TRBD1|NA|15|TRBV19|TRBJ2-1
TGTGCCAGTAGTAGCTCAGGGGGCTCCTACAATGAGCAGTTCTTC
CASSSSGGSYNEQFF
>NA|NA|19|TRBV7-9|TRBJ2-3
TGTGCCAGCAACCCCCCCCGGTCCCTCTCCCGAAGCGGCACAGATACGCAGTATTTT
CASNPPRSLSRSGTDTQYF
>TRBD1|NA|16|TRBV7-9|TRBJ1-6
TGTGCCAGCAGCCCATTCCGGACAGGGGGAGGTTCACCCCTCCACTTT
CASSPFRTGGGSPLHF
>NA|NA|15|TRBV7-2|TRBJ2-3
TGTGCCAGCAGCTTACGGGGTCGGGTCACAGATACGCAGTATTTT
CASSLRGRVTDTQYF
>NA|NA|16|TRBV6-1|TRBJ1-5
TGTGCCAGCAGTGAATCTTTGCCCGGGCTCGGGAGGCCCCAGCATTTT
CASSESLPGLGRPQHF
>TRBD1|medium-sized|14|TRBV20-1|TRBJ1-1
TGCAGTGCTAGACCCGGACAGGGAGGCACTGAAGCTTTCTTT
CSARPGQGGTEAFF
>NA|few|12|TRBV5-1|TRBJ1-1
TGCGCCAGCAGCTTGGAGGGTCAGGAAGCTTTCTTT
CASSLEGQEAFF